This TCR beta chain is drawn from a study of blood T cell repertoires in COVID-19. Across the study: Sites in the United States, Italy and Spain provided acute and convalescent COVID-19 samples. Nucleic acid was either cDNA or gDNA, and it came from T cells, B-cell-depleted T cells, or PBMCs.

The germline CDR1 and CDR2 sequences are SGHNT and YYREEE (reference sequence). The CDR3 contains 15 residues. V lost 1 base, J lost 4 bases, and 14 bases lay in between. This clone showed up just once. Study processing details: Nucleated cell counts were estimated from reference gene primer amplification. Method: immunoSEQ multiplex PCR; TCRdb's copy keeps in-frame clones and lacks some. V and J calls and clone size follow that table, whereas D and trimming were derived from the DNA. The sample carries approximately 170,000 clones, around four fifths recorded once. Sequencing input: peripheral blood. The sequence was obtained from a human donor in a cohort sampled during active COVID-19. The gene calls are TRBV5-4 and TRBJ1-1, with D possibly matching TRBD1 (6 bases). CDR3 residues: CASSLPTGLGTEAFF. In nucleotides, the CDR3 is TGTGCCAGCAGCTTGCCCACAGGGCTCGGCACTGAAGCTTTCTTT.